These T cell receptor beta chains were read from a single sample in a study of cytomegalovirus exposure and HLA in healthy donors. Clones were sequenced by immunoSEQ multiplex PCR, and TCRdb holds only the in-frame ones, with some missing. The profile shows over 150,000 clones, about 85% of them singletons. Specimen: PBMCs. The receptors were gathered from a man aged 25-40 years in good health and CMV-seropositive. Each CDR3 is given with its conserved first and last residue. D genes are given only for firm matches. Only part of the rows carry a size: once, few, many, or a class if the clone is expanded.

CDR3aa	CDR3nt	j_gene	d_gene	abundance	v_gene
CASRTFQGEKLFF	TGTGCCAGTAGAACGTTCCAGGGGGAAAAACTGTTTTTT	TRBJ1-4	-	-	TRBV19
CASRGLAGLSYNEQFF	TGTGCCAGTAGGGGACTAGCGGGGCTCTCCTACAATGAGCAGTTCTTC	TRBJ2-1	TRBD2	-	TRBV19
CASSPQGLSEAFF	TGTGCCAGCTCACCGCAGGGTTTGTCTGAAGCTTTCTTT	TRBJ1-1	-	-	TRBV18
CASGHSLSTDTQYF	TGTGCTAGTGGTCATAGCCTGAGCACAGATACGCAGTATTTT	TRBJ2-3	-	-	TRBV12-5
CSVGFPGLAGGSEQFF	TGCAGCGTTGGCTTCCCGGGACTAGCGGGAGGAAGTGAGCAGTTCTTC	TRBJ2-1	TRBD2	-	TRBV29-1
CASSQPGQITDTQYF	TGCGCCAGCAGCCAACCGGGACAGATCACAGATACGCAGTATTTT	TRBJ2-3	TRBD1	-	TRBV4-1
CAAARWGTSGRFVSHEQFF	TGTGCCGCCGCCCGGTGGGGGACTAGCGGGAGATTCGTCAGCCATGAGCAGTTCTTC	TRBJ2-1	TRBD2	-	TRBV2
CASSLVSGEHTEAFF	TGTGCCAGCAGCTTGGTGTCGGGAGAACACACTGAAGCTTTCTTT	TRBJ1-1	-	-	TRBV5-4
CASSPQGLAVEQFF	TGTGCCAGCAGCCCACAGGGGTTAGCGGTTGAGCAGTTCTTC	TRBJ2-1	-	once	TRBV7-8
CASSPRTGNTEAFF	TGTGCCAGCAGTCCACGGACAGGGAACACTGAAGCTTTCTTT	TRBJ1-1	TRBD1	-	TRBV6-5
CASSRRPGEITEAFF	TGTGCCAGCAGCCGCCGACCAGGGGAGATCACTGAAGCTTTCTTT	TRBJ1-1	-	few	TRBV6-5
CASSYGGTEQFF	TGTGCCAGCAGCTACGGGGGGACTGAGCAGTTCTTC	TRBJ2-1	TRBD2	-	TRBV7-3
CACSGHTYNEQFF	TGTGCCTGTAGCGGGCACACTTACAATGAGCAGTTCTTC	TRBJ2-1	TRBD2	-	TRBV30
CASSRQPSRNTGELFF	TGTGCCAGCAGCCGACAGCCCAGCCGAAACACCGGGGAGCTGTTTTTT	TRBJ2-2	-	-	TRBV7-2
CASSLQGATNEQFF	TGTGCCAGCAGCTTGCAGGGGGCCACCAATGAGCAGTTCTTC	TRBJ2-1	TRBD1	once	TRBV5-5
CASSHSLGGEQFF	TGCGCCAGCAGCCACTCCCTGGGAGGCGAGCAGTTCTTC	TRBJ2-1	-	-	TRBV4-3
CASSLGGQAPHTF	TGTGCCAGCAGCTTAGGGGGACAGGCCCCTCACACCTTC	TRBJ1-2	TRBD1	-	TRBV11-3
CAAPPASGSSGELFF	TGTGCCGCCCCCCCAGCTAGCGGGAGTTCCGGGGAGCTGTTTTTT	TRBJ2-2	TRBD2	once	TRBV30
CASSLGSGLAIGELFF	TGTGCCAGCAGCTTAGGGTCTGGACTAGCGATTGGGGAGCTGTTTTTT	TRBJ2-2	TRBD2	-	TRBV7-8
CASRDEGQGIGGYTF	TGTGCCAGTCGAGATGAAGGGCAGGGCATAGGCGGCTACACCTTC	TRBJ1-2	-	-	TRBV19
CAWKWSGRAPLHGSINEQYF	TGTGCCTGGAAGTGGAGCGGGAGGGCTCCCCTCCACGGAAGCATCAACGAGCAGTACTTC	TRBJ2-7	TRBD2	-	TRBV30
CASSLYQGEAQYF	TGTGCCAGCAGTTTATATCAGGGGGAGGCCCAGTACTTC	TRBJ2-5	-	-	TRBV27
CASSAGRARGGEKLFF	TGTGCCAGCAGCGCAGGACGGGCCCGGGGAGGTGAAAAACTGTTTTTT	TRBJ1-4	-	-	TRBV11-2
CASSQDRQVYGYTF	TGCGCCAGCAGCCAAGATCGACAGGTCTATGGCTACACCTTC	TRBJ1-2	-	-	TRBV4-1
CASSLLTRSGRNEQFF	TGTGCCAGCAGTCTGCTTACTAGATCCGGGAGGAATGAGCAGTTCTTC	TRBJ2-1	TRBD2	-	TRBV27
CASTETGQGFNEQFF	TGTGCCAGCACCGAAACAGGACAGGGGTTCAATGAGCAGTTCTTC	TRBJ2-1	TRBD1	-	TRBV6-5